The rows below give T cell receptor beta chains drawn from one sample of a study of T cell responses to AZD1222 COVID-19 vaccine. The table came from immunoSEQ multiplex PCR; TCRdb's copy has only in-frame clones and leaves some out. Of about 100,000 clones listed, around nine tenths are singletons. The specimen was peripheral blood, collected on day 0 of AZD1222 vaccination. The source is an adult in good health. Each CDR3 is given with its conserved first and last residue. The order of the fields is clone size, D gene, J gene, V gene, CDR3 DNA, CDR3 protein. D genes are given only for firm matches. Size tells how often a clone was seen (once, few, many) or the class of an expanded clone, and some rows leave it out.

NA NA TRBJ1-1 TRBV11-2 TGTGCCAGCAGCTTAGAAGCATTGAACACTGAAGCTTTCTTT CASSLEALNTEAFF
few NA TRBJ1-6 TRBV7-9 TGTGCCAGCAGCTTAGCTCGGAGCTCCTATAATTCACCCCTCCACTTT CASSLARSSYNSPLHF
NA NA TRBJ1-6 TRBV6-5 TGTGCCAGCAGTTACGATGGGGACCAACTTAATTCACCCCTCCACTTT CASSYDGDQLNSPLHF
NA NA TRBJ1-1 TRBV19 TGTGCCAGTAGTATTTCTTTTGGCACTGAAGCTTTCTTT CASSISFGTEAFF
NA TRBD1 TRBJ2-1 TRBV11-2 TGTGCCAGCAGCTCAGGACAGGGGGCAATCTACAATGAGCAGTTCTTC CASSSGQGAIYNEQFF
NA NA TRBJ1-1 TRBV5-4 TGTGCCAGCAGCCTAGAAACCCAGAACACTGAAGCTTTCTTT CASSLETQNTEAFF
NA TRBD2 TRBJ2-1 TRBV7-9 TGTGCCAGCAGCATTACTAGCGGGGGGGCCCATGAGCAGTTCTTC CASSITSGGAHEQFF
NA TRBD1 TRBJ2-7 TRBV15 TGTGCCACCAGCTCACTTCGGACAGGTGCGCCCTACGAGCAGTACTTC CATSSLRTGAPYEQYF
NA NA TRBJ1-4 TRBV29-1 TGCAGCGTGCGTGACAGATCGGGGGGGGAAAAACTGTTTTTT CSVRDRSGGEKLFF
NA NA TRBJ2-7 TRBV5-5 TGTGCCAGCAGCTTGGCAGGGGATGATTTATACGAGCAGTACTTC CASSLAGDDLYEQYF
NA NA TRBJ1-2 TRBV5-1 TGCGCCAGCAGCCAGGGCGGTCCGGGCGCCTCTAACTATGGCTACACCTTC CASSQGGPGASNYGYTF
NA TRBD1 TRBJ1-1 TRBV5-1 TGCGCCAGCAGCGGCGACAGGGAGGGGCAAAGGGCTTTCTTT CASSGDREGQRAFF
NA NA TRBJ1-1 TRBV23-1 TGCGCCAGCAGTCTCATACAGTGGGGGCAGAACACTGAAGCTTTCTTT CASSLIQWGQNTEAFF
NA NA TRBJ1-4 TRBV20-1 TGCAGTGCTAGCCATTCTGAAAAACTGTTTTTT CSASHSEKLFF
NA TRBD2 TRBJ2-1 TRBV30 TGTGCCTGGGCCCGGGGGGTGAACAATGAGCAGTTCTTC CAWARGVNNEQFF
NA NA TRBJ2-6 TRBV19 TGTGCCAGTAGTATCCTAAGAGGGGGGTCTGGGGCCAACGTCCTGACTTTC CASSILRGGSGANVLTF
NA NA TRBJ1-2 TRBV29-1 TGCAGCGTTGGAGGGGGGAGAGGCTACACCTTC CSVGGGRGYTF
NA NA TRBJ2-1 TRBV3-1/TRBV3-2 TGTGCCAGCAGAACCGATCGGGCGGAGCAGTTCTTC CASRTDRAEQFF
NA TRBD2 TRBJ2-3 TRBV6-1 TGTGCCAGCAGTGAATCCGGGACTAGCGGCTTCACAGATACGCAGTATTTT CASSESGTSGFTDTQYF
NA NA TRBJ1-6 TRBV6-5 TGTGCCAGCAGTTACTCTAACATTATAACATATTCACCCCTCCACTTT CASSYSNIITYSPLHF
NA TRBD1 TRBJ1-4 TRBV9 TGTGCCAGCAGCTTTGGGACAGGGGGCGGTGAAAAACTGTTTTTT CASSFGTGGGEKLFF
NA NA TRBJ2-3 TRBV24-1 TGTGCCGTAGGAGGGGTTACGCAGTATTTT CAVGGVTQYF
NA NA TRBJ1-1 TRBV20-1 TGCAGTGCTAGTGCGAGTAACACTGAAGCTTTCTTT CSASASNTEAFF
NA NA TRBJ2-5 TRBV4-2 TGTGCCAGCAGCCAAGATTTGGGTGGAGGAGAGACCCAGTACTTC CASSQDLGGGETQYF
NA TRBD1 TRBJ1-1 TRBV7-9 TGTGCCAGCAGCTTAAGGGACAGGGCCCCCGAAGCTTTCTTT CASSLRDRAPEAFF
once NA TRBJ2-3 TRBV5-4 TGTGCCAGCAGCTTCGGCGGGAGCACAGATACGCAGTATTTT CASSFGGSTDTQYF
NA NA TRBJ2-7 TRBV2 TGTGCCAGCAGCCTACAGGGGGACTACGGTGAGCAGTACTTC CASSLQGDYGEQYF
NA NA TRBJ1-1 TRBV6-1 TGTGCCAGCAGTGAAGGTTTGATTGAAGCTTTCTTT CASSEGLIEAFF
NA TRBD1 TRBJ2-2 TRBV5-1 TGCGCCAGCAGCTACGGACAGGGTATTAACGGGGAGCTGTTTTTT CASSYGQGINGELFF
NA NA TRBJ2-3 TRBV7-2 TGTGCCAGCAGCCTCCTGATTGGACGGGAGACAGATACGCAGTATTTT CASSLLIGRETDTQYF
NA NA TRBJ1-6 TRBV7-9 TGTGCCAGCAGCTTAGCGAGCGGGGAGTCCATGGATTCACCCCTCCACTTT CASSLASGESMDSPLHF
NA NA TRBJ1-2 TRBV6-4 TGTGCCAGCAGTTCGGGGAACTATGGCTACACCTTC CASSSGNYGYTF
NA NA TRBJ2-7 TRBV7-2 TGTGCCAGCAGCTTAGAGAGGGGTTATTACGAGCAGTACTTC CASSLERGYYEQYF
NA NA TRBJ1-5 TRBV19 TGTGCCAGTAAGGGGCCCGGCCAGCCCCAGCATTTT CASKGPGQPQHF
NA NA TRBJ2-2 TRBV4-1 TGCGCCAGCAGCCAAGTTGTGCGGAACACCGGGGAGCTGTTTTTT CASSQVVRNTGELFF
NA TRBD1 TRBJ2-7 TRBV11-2 TGTGCCAGCACCGAGGGGGGGACAGGGGGCCTCGAGCAGTACTTC CASTEGGTGGLEQYF